What follows is one TCR beta chain and its context. The data were taken from a study of shared clonotypes between healthy human individuals. All donors were Caucasian adults living in Nashville, Tennessee. Each subset's genomic DNA was split evenly across several immunoSEQ plates. Libraries were prepared by immunoSEQ multiplex PCR; TCRdb keeps only in-frame clonotypes and omits some of them. The table has more than 900,000 clones, around 78% seen once. Germline loops: CDR1 LGHNA, CDR2 YSLEER. CDR3 length equals 15 residues. V dropped 3 bases and J dropped 8; count of bases not matched to a gene: 7. Sequencing was carried out using memory CD4+ T cells from PBMCs. Subset given: CD45RA-negative fraction. The source of this sequence is a young man in good health. Some clones in this sample may be carry-over from other donors' samples. This chain links TRBV4-3 with TRBJ1-2; 12 bases agree with TRBD1. CDR3 nucleotide sequence: TGCGCCAGCAGCCAGCCGGGACAGGGGGCATACGGCTACACCTTC. This translates into CASSQPGQGAYGYTF.